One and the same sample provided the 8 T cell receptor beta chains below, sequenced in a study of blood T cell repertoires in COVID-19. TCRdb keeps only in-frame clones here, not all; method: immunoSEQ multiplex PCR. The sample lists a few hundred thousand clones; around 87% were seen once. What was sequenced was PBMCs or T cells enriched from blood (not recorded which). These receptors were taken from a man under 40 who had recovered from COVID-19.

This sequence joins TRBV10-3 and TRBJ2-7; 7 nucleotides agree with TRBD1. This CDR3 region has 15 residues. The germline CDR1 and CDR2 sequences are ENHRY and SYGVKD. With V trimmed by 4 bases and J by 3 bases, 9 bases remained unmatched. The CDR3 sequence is CAISALTGIHYEQYF. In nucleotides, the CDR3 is TGTGCCATCAGTGCTTTGACAGGGATCCACTACGAGCAGTACTTC.

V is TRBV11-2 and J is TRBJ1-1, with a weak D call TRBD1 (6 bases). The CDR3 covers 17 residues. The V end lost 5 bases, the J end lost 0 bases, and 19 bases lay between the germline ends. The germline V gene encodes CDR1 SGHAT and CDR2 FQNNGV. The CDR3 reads CASSQTGFLWVNTEAFF. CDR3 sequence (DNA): TGTGCCAGCAGCCAAACAGGGTTTCTCTGGGTGAACACTGAAGCTTTCTTT.

The CDR3 here is CAWSRTGATEAFF. Written as DNA, the CDR3 is TGTGCCTGGAGTCGGACAGGGGCTACTGAAGCTTTCTTT. The rearrangement joins TRBV30 to TRBJ1-1, with TRBD1 matching 9 bases. The CDR3 sequence is 13 residues long. The J segment lost 5 bases and the V segment lost 2 bases, leaving 3 bases of the junction unmatched. From germline, CDR1 is GTSNPN and CDR2 SVGIG (reference sequence).

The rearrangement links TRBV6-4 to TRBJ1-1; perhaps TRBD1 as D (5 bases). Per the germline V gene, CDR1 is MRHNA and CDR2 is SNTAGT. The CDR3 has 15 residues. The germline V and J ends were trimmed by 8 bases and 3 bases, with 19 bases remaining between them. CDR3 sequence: CASPNPGGEYTEAFF. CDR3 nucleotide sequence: TGTGCCAGCCCCAATCCGGGGGGGGAGTACACTGAAGCTTTCTTT.

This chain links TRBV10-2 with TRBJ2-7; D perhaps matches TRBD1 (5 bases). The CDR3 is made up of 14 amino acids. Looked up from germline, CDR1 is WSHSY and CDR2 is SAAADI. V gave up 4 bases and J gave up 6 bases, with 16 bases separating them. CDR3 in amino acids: CASSVRRASAEQYF. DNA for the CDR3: TGCGCCAGCAGTGTTCGCAGGGCATCTGCCGAGCAGTACTTC.

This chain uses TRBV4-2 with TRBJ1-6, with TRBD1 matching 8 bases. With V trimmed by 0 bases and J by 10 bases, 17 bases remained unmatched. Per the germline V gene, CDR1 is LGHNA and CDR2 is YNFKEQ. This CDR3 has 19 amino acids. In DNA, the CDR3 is TGTGCCAGCAGCCAAGATCCAGGACAGGGAGCCGGAAATTTCTCACCCCTCCACTTT. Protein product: CASSQDPGQGAGNFSPLHF.

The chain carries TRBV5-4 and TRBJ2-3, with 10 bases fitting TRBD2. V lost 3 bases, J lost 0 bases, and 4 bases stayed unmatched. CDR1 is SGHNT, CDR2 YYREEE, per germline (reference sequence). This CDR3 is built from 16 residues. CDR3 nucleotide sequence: TGTGCCAGCAGCTCAAAGCGGGGGGGAAGCACAGATACGCAGTATTTT. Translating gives CASSSKRGGSTDTQYF.

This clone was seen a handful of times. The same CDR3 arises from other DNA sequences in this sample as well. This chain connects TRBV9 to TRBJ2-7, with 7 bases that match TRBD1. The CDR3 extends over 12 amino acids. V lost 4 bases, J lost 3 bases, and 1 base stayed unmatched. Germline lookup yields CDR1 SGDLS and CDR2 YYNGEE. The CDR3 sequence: CASSRDSYEQYF. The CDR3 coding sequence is TGTGCCAGCAGCCGGGACAGCTACGAGCAGTACTTC.